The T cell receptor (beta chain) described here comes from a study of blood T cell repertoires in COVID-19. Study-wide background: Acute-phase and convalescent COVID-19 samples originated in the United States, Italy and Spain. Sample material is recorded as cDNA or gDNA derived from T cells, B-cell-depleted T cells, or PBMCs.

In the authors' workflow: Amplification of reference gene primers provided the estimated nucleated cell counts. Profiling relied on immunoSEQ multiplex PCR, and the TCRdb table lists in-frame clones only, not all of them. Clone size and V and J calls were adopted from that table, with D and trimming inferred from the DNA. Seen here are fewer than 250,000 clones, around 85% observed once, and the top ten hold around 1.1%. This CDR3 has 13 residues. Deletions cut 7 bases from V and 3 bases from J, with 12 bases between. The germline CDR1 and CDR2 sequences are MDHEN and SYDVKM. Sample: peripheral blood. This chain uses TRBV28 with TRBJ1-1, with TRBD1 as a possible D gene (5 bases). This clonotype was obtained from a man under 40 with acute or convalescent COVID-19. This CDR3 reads CASTSRADTEAFF. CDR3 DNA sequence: TGTGCCAGCACCTCCAGGGCAGACACTGAAGCTTTCTTT.